The entry that follows covers one TCR beta chain sequence. This specimen comes from a study of blood T cell repertoires in COVID-19. About the study: The United States, Italy and Spain were the sources of the acute and convalescent COVID-19 samples.

This CDR3 spans 16 amino acids. The ends lost 7 bases at V and 0 bases at J; junction bases unmatched: 9. The V gene's germline CDR1 is SEHNR and CDR2 FQNEAQ (reference sequence). Here immunoSEQ multiplex PCR was the method, and the copy in TCRdb shows in-frame clones only, minus some. The sample consists of 430,000 or so clones, roughly 88% of them appearing once. This rearrangement joins TRBV7-9 to TRBJ2-7; the match to TRBD2 covers 10 bases. Sequenced: PBMCs or T cells enriched from blood (not recorded which). The clonotype was recovered from a young woman who had been exposed to COVID-19. The CDR3 region has the DNA TGTGCCAGCACCAGGACTAGCGGACATAACTCCTACGAGCAGTACTTC. It is translated as CASTRTSGHNSYEQYF.